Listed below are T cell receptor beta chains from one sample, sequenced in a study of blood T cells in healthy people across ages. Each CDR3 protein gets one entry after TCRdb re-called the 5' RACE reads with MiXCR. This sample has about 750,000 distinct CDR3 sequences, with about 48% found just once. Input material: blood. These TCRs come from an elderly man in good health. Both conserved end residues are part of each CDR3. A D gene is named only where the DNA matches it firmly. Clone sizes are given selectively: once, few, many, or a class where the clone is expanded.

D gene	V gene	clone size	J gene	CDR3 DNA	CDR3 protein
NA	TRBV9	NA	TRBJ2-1	TGTGCCAGCAGCGTAGCGGGGCCCGCGACCCATGAGCAGTTCTTC	CASSVAGPATHEQFF
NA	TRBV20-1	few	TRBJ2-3	TGCAGTGCTAGAGATTGGGTGGCGGGTAGCACAGATACGCAGTATTTT	CSARDWVAGSTDTQYF
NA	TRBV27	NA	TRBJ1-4	TGTGCCAGCAGTTTCGAGGGGGGCCGGGAAAAACTGTTTTTT	CASSFEGGREKLFF
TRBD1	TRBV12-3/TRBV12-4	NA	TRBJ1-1	TGTGCCAGCAGTTTTTCGCACAGGGGATTAAACACTGAAGCTTTCTTT	CASSFSHRGLNTEAFF
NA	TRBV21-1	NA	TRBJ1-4	TGTGCCAGCAGCAAATCAGGACAGGGTGACGAAAAATTGTTTTTT	CASSKSGQGDEKLFF
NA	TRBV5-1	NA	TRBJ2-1	TGCGCCAGCAGCTCGGGCTTCAACAATGAGCAGTTCTTC	CASSSGFNNEQFF
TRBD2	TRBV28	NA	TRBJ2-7	TGTGCCACCGCCCGGGGGGTGGATTTCACCTACGAGCAGTACTTC	CATARGVDFTYEQYF
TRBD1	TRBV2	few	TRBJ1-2	TGTGCCAGCAGTTTCGGGACAGGGGGACGCGGCTACACCTTC	CASSFGTGGRGYTF
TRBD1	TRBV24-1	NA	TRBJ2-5	TGTGCCACCAGTCTTGGAGGGACAGGGACGGAGACCCAGTACTTC	CATSLGGTGTETQYF
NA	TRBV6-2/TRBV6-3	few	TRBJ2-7	TGTGCCAGCAGAATGACTGGCTCCTACGAGCAGTACTTC	CASRMTGSYEQYF
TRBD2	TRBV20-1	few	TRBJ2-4	TGCAGTGCTGGGAGCGGGAGTGTCGCCAAAAACATTCAGTACTTC	CSAGSGSVAKNIQYF
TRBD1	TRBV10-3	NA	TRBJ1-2	TGTGCCAGCGAGGGACAGGGAAGTGGCTACACCTTC	CASEGQGSGYTF
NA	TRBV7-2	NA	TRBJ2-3	TGTGCCAGCAGCTTAGGGGGTACTATTACAGATACGCAGTATTTT	CASSLGGTITDTQYF
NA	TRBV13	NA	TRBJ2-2	TGTGCCAGCAGCTTAGTGCTTGGGACCGGGAACACCGGGGAGCTGTTTTTT	CASSLVLGTGNTGELFF
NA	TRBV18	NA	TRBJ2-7	TGTGCCAGCTCATCGCAGGGGTCCCAGTACTTC	CASSSQGSQYF
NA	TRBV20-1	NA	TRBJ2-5	TGCAGTGCTAGAGATTACAAGACCCAGTACTTC	CSARDYKTQYF
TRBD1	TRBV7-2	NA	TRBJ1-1	TGTGCCAGCAGCTCCTGGGGACAGTCAAACACTGAAGCTTTCTTT	CASSSWGQSNTEAFF
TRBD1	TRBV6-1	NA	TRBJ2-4	TGTGCCAGCAGACCTCCGGGACAGCGACTAGCCAAAAACATTCAGTACTTC	CASRPPGQRLAKNIQYF
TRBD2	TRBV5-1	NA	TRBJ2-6	TGCGCCAGCAGCGATAGACTAGCGGGAGGCTCTGGGGCCAACGTCCTGACTTTC	CASSDRLAGGSGANVLTF
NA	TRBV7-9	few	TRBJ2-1	TGTGCCAGCAGCTTAACAGGGAAGGGTGAGCAGTTCTTC	CASSLTGKGEQFF
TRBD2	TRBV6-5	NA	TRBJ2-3	TGTGCCAGCAGTTACGTGACGGGAGGGCCTTCCCCCAGATACGCGTATTTT	CASSYVTGGPSPRYAYF
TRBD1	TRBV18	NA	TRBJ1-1	TGTGCCAGCTCACGGGACAGCGTTTCGAACACTGAAGCTTTCTTT	CASSRDSVSNTEAFF
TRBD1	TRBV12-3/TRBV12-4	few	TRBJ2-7	TGTGCCAGCAGTCCCCTTCCCCGGACAGGGGGCGAGCAGTACTTC	CASSPLPRTGGEQYF
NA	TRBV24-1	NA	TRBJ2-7	TGTGCCACCAGTGCCCGGAGCTCCTACAATGAGCAGTACTTC	CATSARSSYNEQYF
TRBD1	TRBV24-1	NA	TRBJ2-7	TGTGCCACCAGTGATTCTGGACAGGGATACGAGCAGTACTTC	CATSDSGQGYEQYF
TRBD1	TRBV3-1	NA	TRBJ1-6	TGTGCCAGCAGCCAAGCGACGTCAGGGGGGTCACCCCTCCACTTT	CASSQATSGGSPLHF
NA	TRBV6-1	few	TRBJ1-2	TGTGCCAGCATTTCCACGGGCGGCTATGGCTACACCTTC	CASISTGGYGYTF
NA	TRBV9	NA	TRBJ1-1	TGTGCCAGCGGCCGGCAGCCCGACATGAACACTGAAGCTTTCTTT	CASGRQPDMNTEAFF
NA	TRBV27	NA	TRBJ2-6	TGTGCCAGCAGTTCGACAGGCGGACCTACTGGGGCCAACGTCCTGACTTTC	CASSSTGGPTGANVLTF
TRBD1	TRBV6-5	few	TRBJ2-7	TGTGCCAGCACGGGGACAGGGGGCGCGGGGTACGAGCAGTACTTC	CASTGTGGAGYEQYF
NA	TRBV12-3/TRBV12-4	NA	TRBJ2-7	TGTGCCAGCCAACCAGGTCGGCGGAGCATCGAGCAGTACTTC	CASQPGRRSIEQYF
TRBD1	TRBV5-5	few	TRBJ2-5	TGTGCCAGCACCGTTACCGGGACAGGGCAAGAGACCCAGTACTTC	CASTVTGTGQETQYF
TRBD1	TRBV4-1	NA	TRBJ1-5	TGCGCCAGCAGCCCTTCGACAGGGCCGGGGAGCAATCAGCCCCAGCATTTT	CASSPSTGPGSNQPQHF
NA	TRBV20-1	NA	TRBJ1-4	TGCAGTGCTAGAGATTACGCTGCAACTAATGAAAAACTGTTTTTT	CSARDYAATNEKLFF
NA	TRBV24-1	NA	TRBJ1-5	TGTGCCACCAGTGACTCAACGCTTCAGCCCCAGCATTTT	CATSDSTLQPQHF
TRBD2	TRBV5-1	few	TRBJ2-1	TGCGCCAGCAGTCGGAGCGGGAGTAACGGCAATGAGCAGTTCTTC	CASSRSGSNGNEQFF
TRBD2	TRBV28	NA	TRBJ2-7	TGTGCCAGCACACTACGGTCCCGGACTAGCGGGTACGAGCAGTACTTC	CASTLRSRTSGYEQYF
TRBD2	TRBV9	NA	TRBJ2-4	TGTGCCAGCAGCGCGATAGCGGGAGTGGGAGAGCAGTACTTC	CASSAIAGVGEQYF
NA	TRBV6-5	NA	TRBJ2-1	TGTGCCAGCAGCCTAAACCCGGGACTTCGGGCTAATGAGCAGTTCTTC	CASSLNPGLRANEQFF
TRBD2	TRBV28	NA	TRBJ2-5	TGTGCCAGCAGGGTTAGCGGGGCCCAAGAGACCCAGTACTTC	CASRVSGAQETQYF
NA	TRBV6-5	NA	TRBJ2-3	TGTGCCAGCAGGGGGGGCCACACAGATGCGCAGTATTTT	CASRGGHTDAQYF